This is a list of T cell receptor beta chains from one sample in a study of shared clonotypes between healthy human individuals. Using immunoSEQ multiplex PCR, the repertoire was profiled, and TCRdb retains in-frame clones only, with some absent. The sample records approximately 810,000 clones, 80% to 95% being singletons. Sequencing was performed on naive CD8+ T cells sorted from blood. All receptors derive from a young man in good health. Each CDR3 is given with its conserved first and last residue. D genes are given only for firm matches.

cdr3_nt cdr3_aa j_call d_call v_call
TGTGCCAGCAGTTTATTCCGCGGGACCGGGGAGCTGTTTTTT CASSLFRGTGELFF TRBJ2-2 . TRBV27
TGTGCCTGGAAACCCCGGGGGGCTTCGAACGAGCAGTACTTC CAWKPRGASNEQYF TRBJ2-7 . TRBV30
TGCGCCAGCAGTTTTCCAGGGGCGTCTGAAGCTTTCTTT CASSFPGASEAFF TRBJ1-1 . TRBV5-1
TGTGCCAGCAGCTTAGAACCGGGGTACTCTGGAAACACCATATATTTT CASSLEPGYSGNTIYF TRBJ1-3 . TRBV7-9
TGCGCCAGCAGCTTGGCCCTAGCGGGCCTGTACAATGAGCAGTTCTTC CASSLALAGLYNEQFF TRBJ2-1 TRBD2 TRBV5-1
TGTGCCAGCAGCTCCAGCGGGAGCATCCGTGAGCAGTTCTTC CASSSSGSIREQFF TRBJ2-1 TRBD2 TRBV7-9
TGTGCCAGCAGCGACGGGACAGGAAATGAAAAACTGTTTTTT CASSDGTGNEKLFF TRBJ1-4 TRBD1 TRBV5-4
TGTGCCAGCAGCTTGGACGGCTATAGCAATCAGCCCCAGCATTTT CASSLDGYSNQPQHF TRBJ1-5 . TRBV7-2
TGCAGCGCTGGGACAGAGATGAACACTGAAGCTTTCTTT CSAGTEMNTEAFF TRBJ1-1 TRBD1 TRBV29-1
TGCGCCAGCAGCTTGGTCCATATCACCGGGGAGCTGTTTTTT CASSLVHITGELFF TRBJ2-2 . TRBV5-1
TGTGCCAGCAGCTCCGTCCCCAGCACAGATACGCAGTATTTT CASSSVPSTDTQYF TRBJ2-3 . TRBV7-8
TGCGCCAGCAGCTTGGAATGGCGGTCAGATAGCACAGATACGCAGTATTTT CASSLEWRSDSTDTQYF TRBJ2-3 . TRBV5-1
TGTGCCAGCAGTTTAAAGATTCTGGGGCGACAGGTTCAAAACTTTGGTACGCAGTATTTT CASSLKILGRQVQNFGTQYF TRBJ2-3 . TRBV28
TGTGCCAGCAGCCCCCGGGACCCAGGACTAGCGGGGAGTGATACGCAGTATTTT CASSPRDPGLAGSDTQYF TRBJ2-3 TRBD2 TRBV5-6
TGTGCCAGCAGCCAAGTCGGGGCCCTTGATGGCTACACCTTC CASSQVGALDGYTF TRBJ1-2 . TRBV14
TGTGCCAGCAGCCAGGGTGGTGAAGCTTTCTTT CASSQGGEAFF TRBJ1-1 . TRBV7-9
TGCGCCAGCAGCTCTGATTCGTGGGGGAACGGCTACACCTTC CASSSDSWGNGYTF TRBJ1-2 . TRBV5-1
TGTGCCAGCAGCTTGGGACAGGGGGGCGGTGAGCAGTACTTC CASSLGQGGGEQYF TRBJ2-7 TRBD1 TRBV5-5
TGTGCCAGCAGCTTAGCGATCGGACCTAGCTTCTATGGCTACACCTTC CASSLAIGPSFYGYTF TRBJ1-2 . TRBV7-2
TGCAGCGGGGCGGAGCAGGACTACAATGAGCAGTTCTTC CSGAEQDYNEQFF TRBJ2-1 . TRBV29-1
TGTGCCAGCAGTTTAACTAGGTCGTTATACAATGAGCAGTTCTTC CASSLTRSLYNEQFF TRBJ2-1 . TRBV27
TGTGCCAGCAGCCCAAGCGGGATGGGGGGAGATACGCAGTATTTT CASSPSGMGGDTQYF TRBJ2-3 TRBD2 TRBV7-6